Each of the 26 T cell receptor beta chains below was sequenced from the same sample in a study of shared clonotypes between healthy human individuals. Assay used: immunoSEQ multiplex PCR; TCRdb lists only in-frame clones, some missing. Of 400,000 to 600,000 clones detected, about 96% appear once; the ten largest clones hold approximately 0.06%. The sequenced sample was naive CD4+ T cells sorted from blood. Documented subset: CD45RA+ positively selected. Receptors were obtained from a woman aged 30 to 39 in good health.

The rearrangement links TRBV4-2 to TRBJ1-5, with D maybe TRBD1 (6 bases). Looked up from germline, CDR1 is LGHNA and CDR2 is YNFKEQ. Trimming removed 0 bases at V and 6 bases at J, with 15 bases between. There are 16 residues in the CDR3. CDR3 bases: TGTGCCAGCAGCCAAGATGATGGGGGCAATAGTCAGCCCCAGCATTTT. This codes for CASSQDDGGNSQPQHF.

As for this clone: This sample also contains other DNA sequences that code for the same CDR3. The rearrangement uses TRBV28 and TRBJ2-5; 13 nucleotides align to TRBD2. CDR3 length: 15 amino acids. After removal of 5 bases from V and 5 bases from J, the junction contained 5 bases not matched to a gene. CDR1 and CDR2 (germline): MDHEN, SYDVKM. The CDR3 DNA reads TGTGCCAGCAGTCCAGGACTAGCGGGAGTGGAGACCCAGTACTTC. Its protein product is CASSPGLAGVETQYF.

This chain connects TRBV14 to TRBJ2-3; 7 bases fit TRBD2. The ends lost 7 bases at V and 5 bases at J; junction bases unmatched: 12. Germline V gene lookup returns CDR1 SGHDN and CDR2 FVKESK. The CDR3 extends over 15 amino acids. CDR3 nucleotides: TGTGCCAGCACCCTCGGGCGGGAGATTAAAGATACGCAGTATTTT. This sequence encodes CASTLGREIKDTQYF.

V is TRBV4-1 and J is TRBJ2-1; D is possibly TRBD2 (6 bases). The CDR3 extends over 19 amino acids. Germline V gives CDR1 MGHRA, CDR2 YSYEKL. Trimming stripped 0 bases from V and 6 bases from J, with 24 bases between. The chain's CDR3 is CASSQDRGLEARGSNEQFF. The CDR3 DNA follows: TGCGCCAGCAGCCAAGATCGCGGGTTGGAGGCCCGGGGGTCCAATGAGCAGTTCTTC.

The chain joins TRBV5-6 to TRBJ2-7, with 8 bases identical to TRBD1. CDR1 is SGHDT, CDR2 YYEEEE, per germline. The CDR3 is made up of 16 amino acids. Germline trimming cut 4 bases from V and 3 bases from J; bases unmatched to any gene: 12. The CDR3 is CASSRIETGAIYEQYF. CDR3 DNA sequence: TGTGCCAGCAGCAGAATTGAGACAGGGGCGATCTACGAGCAGTACTTC.

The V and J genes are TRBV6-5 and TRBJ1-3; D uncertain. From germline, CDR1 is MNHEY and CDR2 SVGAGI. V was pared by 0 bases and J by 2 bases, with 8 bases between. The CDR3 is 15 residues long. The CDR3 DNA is TGTGCCAGCAGTTACTCTAATATAGCTGGAAACACCATATATTTT. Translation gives CASSYSNIAGNTIYF.

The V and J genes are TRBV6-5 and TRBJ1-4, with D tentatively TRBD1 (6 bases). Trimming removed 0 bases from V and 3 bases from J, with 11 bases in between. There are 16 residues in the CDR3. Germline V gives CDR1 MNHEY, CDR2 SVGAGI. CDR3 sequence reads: CASSYSGTRPNEKLFF. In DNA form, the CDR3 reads TGTGCCAGCAGTTACTCCGGGACACGGCCTAATGAAAAACTGTTTTTT.

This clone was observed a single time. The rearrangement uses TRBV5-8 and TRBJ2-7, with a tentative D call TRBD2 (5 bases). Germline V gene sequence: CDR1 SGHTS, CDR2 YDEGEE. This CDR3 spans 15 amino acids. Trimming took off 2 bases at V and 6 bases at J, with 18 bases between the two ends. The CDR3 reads CASSFPGFGVGEQYF. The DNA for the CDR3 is TGTGCCAGCAGCTTCCCGGGTTTCGGGGTTGGCGAGCAGTACTTC.

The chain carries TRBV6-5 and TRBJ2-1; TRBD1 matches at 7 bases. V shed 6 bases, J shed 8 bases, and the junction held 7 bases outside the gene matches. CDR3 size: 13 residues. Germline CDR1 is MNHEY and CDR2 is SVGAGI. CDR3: CASRSGQTYEQFF. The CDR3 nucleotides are TGTGCCAGCAGATCGGGACAGACGTATGAGCAGTTCTTC.

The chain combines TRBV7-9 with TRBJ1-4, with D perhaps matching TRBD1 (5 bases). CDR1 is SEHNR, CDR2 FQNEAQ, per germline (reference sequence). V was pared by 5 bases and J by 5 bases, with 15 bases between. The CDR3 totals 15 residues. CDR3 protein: CASSPAGGLNEKLFF. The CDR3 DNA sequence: TGTGCCAGCAGCCCCGCGGGGGGATTGAATGAAAAACTGTTTTTT.

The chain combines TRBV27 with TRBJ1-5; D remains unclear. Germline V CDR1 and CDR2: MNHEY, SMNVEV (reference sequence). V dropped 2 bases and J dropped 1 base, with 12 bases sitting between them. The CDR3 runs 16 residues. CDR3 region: CASSLRSVNSNQPQHF. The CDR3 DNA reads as TGTGCCAGCAGTTTACGGTCCGTTAACAGCAATCAGCCCCAGCATTTT.

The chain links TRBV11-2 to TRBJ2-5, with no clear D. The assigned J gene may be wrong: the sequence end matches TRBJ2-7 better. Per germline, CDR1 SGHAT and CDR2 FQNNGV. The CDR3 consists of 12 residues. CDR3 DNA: TGTGCCAGCAGCCCCTCGTCATACGAGCAGTACTTC. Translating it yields CASSPSSYEQYF.

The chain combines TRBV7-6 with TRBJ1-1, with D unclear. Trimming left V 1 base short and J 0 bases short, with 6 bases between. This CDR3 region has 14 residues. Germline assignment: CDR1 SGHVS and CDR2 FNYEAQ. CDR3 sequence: CASSLELLNTEAFF. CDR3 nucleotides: TGTGCCAGCAGCTTAGAACTACTGAACACTGAAGCTTTCTTT.

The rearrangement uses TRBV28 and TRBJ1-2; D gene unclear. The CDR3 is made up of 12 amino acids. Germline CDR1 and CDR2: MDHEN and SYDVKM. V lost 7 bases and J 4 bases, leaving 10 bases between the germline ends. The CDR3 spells CASTTGVYGYTF. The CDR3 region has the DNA TGTGCCAGCACCACTGGGGTCTATGGCTACACCTTC.

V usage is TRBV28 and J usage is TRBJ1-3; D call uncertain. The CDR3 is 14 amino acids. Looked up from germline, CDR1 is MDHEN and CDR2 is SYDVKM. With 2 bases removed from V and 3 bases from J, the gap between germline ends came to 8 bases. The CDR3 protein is CASSLEGYGNTIYF. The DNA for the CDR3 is TGTGCCAGCAGTTTAGAGGGTTATGGAAACACCATATATTTT.

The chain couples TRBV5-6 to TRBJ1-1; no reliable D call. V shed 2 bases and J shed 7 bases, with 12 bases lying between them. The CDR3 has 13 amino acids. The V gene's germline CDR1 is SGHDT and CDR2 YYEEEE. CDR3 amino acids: CASSFTDVGEAFF. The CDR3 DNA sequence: TGTGCCAGCAGCTTCACGGATGTTGGTGAAGCTTTCTTT. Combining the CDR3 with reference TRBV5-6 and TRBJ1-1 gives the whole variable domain DAGVTQSPTHLIKTRGQQVTLRCSPKSGHDTVSWYQQALGQGPQFIFQYYEEEERQRGNFPDRFSGHQFPNYSSELNVNALLLGDSALYLCASSFTDVGEAFFGQGTRLTVV.

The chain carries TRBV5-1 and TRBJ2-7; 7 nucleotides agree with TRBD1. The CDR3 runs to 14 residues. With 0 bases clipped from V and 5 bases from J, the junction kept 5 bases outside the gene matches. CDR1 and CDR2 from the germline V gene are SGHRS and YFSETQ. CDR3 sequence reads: CASSLARQGDEQYF. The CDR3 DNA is TGCGCCAGCAGCTTGGCCCGGCAGGGGGACGAGCAGTACTTC.

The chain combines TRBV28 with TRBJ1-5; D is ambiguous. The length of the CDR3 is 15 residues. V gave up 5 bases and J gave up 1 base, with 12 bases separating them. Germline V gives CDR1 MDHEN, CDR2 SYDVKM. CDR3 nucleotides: TGTGCCAGCAGTCCCCCGGGTGGGAGCAATCAGCCCCAGCATTTT. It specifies CASSPPGGSNQPQHF.

As DNA, the CDR3 is TGTGCCAGCCGCCCCGGGGTAGATCCGACCGGGGAGCTGTTTTTT. Residues: CASRPGVDPTGELFF. The chain couples TRBV2 to TRBJ2-2, with D tentatively TRBD2 (5 bases). This CDR3 region has 15 residues. Trimming took 8 bases from V and 5 from J, leaving 18 bases between them. The V gene's germline CDR1 is SNHLY and CDR2 FYNNEI.

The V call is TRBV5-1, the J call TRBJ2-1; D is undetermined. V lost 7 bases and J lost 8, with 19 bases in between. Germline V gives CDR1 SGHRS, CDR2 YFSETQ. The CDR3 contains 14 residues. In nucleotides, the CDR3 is TGCGCCAGCCGTTCCTATATGTTGTCCGATGAGCAGTTCTTC. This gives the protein CASRSYMLSDEQFF.

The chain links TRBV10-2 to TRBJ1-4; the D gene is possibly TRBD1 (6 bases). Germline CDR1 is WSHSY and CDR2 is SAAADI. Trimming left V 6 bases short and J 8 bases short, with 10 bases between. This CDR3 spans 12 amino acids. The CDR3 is CASSQQGEKLFF. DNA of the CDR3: TGCGCCAGCAGCCAACAGGGAGAAAAACTGTTTTTT.

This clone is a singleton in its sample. The CDR3 bases are TGCGCCAGCAGCTTGAATTCGGATGGCTACACCTTC. This encodes CASSLNSDGYTF. The chain carries TRBV5-1 and TRBJ1-2, with unresolved D. CDR1 and CDR2 from the germline V gene are SGHRS and YFSETQ. The CDR3 runs to 12 residues. V shed 1 base and J shed 6 bases, with 7 bases lying between them.

The CDR3 loop reads CASSATGGGYEQYF. CDR3 bases: TGCGCCAGCAGCGCAACAGGGGGCGGCTACGAGCAGTACTTC. The chain carries TRBV5-1 and TRBJ2-5; TRBD1 agrees at 9 bases. Near its end, the DNA agrees better with TRBJ2-7, so the J call may be wrong. The V gene's germline CDR1 is SGHRS and CDR2 YFSETQ. The CDR3 is made up of 14 amino acids.

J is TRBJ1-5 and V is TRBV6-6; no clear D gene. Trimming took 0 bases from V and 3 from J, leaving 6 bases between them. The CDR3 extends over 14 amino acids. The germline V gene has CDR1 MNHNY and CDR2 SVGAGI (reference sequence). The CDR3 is CASSYSAPNQPQHF. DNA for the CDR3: TGTGCCAGCAGTTACTCGGCACCCAATCAGCCCCAGCATTTT.

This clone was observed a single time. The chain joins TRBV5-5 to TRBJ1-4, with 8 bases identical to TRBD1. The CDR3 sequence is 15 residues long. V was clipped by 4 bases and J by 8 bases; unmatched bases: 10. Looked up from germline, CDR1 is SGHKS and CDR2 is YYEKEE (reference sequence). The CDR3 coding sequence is TGTGCCAGCAGCAACCCACAGGGGGTGGGGGAAAAACTGTTTTTT. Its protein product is CASSNPQGVGEKLFF.

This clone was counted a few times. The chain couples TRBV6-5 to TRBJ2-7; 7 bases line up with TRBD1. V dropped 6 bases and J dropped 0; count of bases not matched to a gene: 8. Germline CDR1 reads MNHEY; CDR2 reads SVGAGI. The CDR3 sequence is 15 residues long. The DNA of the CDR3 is TGTGCCAGCAGCCGGGACAGCGGTAGCTCCTACGAGCAGTACTTC. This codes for CASSRDSGSSYEQYF.